The next 11 T cell receptor beta chains were all read from a single sample in a study of T cell responses to AZD1222 COVID-19 vaccine. Only in-frame clones appear in the TCRdb table, and some are missing; sequencing was by immunoSEQ multiplex PCR. The sample holds about 100,000 clones; over 90% are singletons and the top ten take over 1.5%. Sequencing used peripheral blood, obtained on day 0 of AZD1222 vaccination. The origin of the receptors is an adult in good health.

J is TRBJ1-2 and V is TRBV5-6; 7 bases are a match to TRBD1. Germline-derived CDR1 and CDR2 are SGHDT and YYEEEE. The CDR3 is made up of 14 amino acids. Trimming at V came to 3 bases and at J to 4 bases, leaving 6 bases not matched to a gene. CDR3 coding DNA: TGTGCCAGCAGCTATGGGACAGTTGTCTATGGCTACACCTTC. Encoded protein: CASSYGTVVYGYTF.

This chain connects TRBV28 to TRBJ2-3, with D perhaps TRBD2 (6 bases). CDR1 MDHEN and CDR2 SYDVKM come from the germline V gene. V lost 2 bases to trimming and J lost 2 bases, with 14 bases between them. This CDR3 has 16 amino acids. The CDR3 sequence: CASSLRSREPTDTQYF. The DNA of the CDR3 is TGTGCCAGCAGTTTACGGAGCCGGGAGCCCACAGATACGCAGTATTTT. Combining the CDR3 with reference TRBV28 and TRBJ2-3 gives the whole variable domain DVKVTQSSRYLVKRTGEKVFLECVQDMDHENMFWYRQDPGLGLRLIYFSYDVKMKEKGDIPEGYSVSREKKERFSLILESASTNQTSMYLCASSLRSREPTDTQYFGPGTRLTVL.

The CDR3 sequence: CASSPSTLNEKLFF. CDR3 coding DNA: TGTGCCAGCAGTCCTTCGACCTTAAATGAAAAACTGTTTTTT. The chain is built from TRBV27 and TRBJ1-4; D is ambiguous. Germline V gene sequence: CDR1 MNHEY, CDR2 SMNVEV (reference sequence). The CDR3 has 14 amino acids. With 5 bases removed from V and 5 bases from J, the gap between germline ends came to 12 bases.

This chain connects TRBV7-3 to TRBJ2-1; TRBD2 matches 9 bases. V lost 5 bases to trimming and J lost 9 bases; unmatched junction nucleotides: 8. The CDR3 consists of 14 residues. The germline gives CDR1 SGHTA, CDR2 FQGTGA. The CDR3 bases are TGTGCCAGCAGCCCTGGGGCGGGAGGGGGTGAGCAGTTCTTC. The encoded protein is CASSPGAGGGEQFF.

The J gene is TRBJ2-7, the V gene TRBV27, with 11 bases identical to TRBD2. CDR3 size: 15 residues. Losses at the gene ends were 5 bases for V and 1 base for J; bases not matched to a gene: 4. From germline, CDR1 is MNHEY and CDR2 SMNVEV (reference sequence). In DNA form, the CDR3 reads TGTGCCAGCAGTGTTATAGCGGGAGGGTCCTACGAGCAGTACTTC. This translates into CASSVIAGGSYEQYF.

The chain links TRBV11-1 to TRBJ1-2; 10 bases align to TRBD1. V shed 3 bases, J shed 4 bases, and the junction held 2 bases outside the gene matches. CDR1 is SGHAT and CDR2 is FQDESV in the germline V gene (reference sequence). The CDR3 runs 14 residues. The CDR3: CASSLGTGAYGYTF. The CDR3 region has the DNA TGTGCCAGCAGCTTGGGGACAGGGGCCTATGGCTACACCTTC.

The rearrangement uses TRBV6-4 and TRBJ2-1, with 14 bases aligning to TRBD2. The germline gives CDR1 MRHNA, CDR2 SNTAGT. This CDR3 is 16 amino acids long. V trimming: 3 bases; J trimming: 6 bases; junction bases outside the gene matches: 4. CDR3 nucleotides: TGTGCCAGCAGTGAAAAGGGACTAGCGGGAGCCAATGAGCAGTTCTTC. Residues: CASSEKGLAGANEQFF.

This chain joins TRBV4-2 and TRBJ1-5; unclear D gene. CDR1 is LGHNA, CDR2 YNFKEQ, per germline. The V end was cut by 0 bases, the J end by 7 bases, with 7 bases between. This CDR3 spans 13 amino acids. The CDR3 loop reads CASSQDRFQPQHF. CDR3 nucleotide sequence: TGTGCCAGCAGCCAAGATCGGTTCCAGCCCCAGCATTTT.

This rearrangement joins TRBV28 to TRBJ2-5; 9 bases map to TRBD1. Germline CDR1 MDHEN, CDR2 SYDVKM. Trimming took 10 bases from V and 4 from J; bases not matched to a gene: 10. The CDR3 runs to 14 residues. The CDR3: CATKYYRGRETQYF. The CDR3 nucleotides read TGTGCCACCAAATATTACAGGGGGCGAGAGACCCAGTACTTC.

This sequence joins TRBV11-2 and TRBJ1-1; D remains unclear. The germline CDR1 and CDR2 sequences are SGHAT and FQNNGV. This CDR3 contains 14 residues. V was pared by 7 bases and J by 5 bases, with 17 bases between. The CDR3 loop is CASIKTGIRTEAFF. CDR3 coding DNA: TGTGCCAGCATAAAGACGGGGATTAGAACTGAAGCTTTCTTT.

This clone was observed a few times. This rearrangement joins TRBV27 to TRBJ1-6, with 7 bases fitting TRBD1. This CDR3 has 15 amino acids. Germline loops: CDR1 MNHEY, CDR2 SMNVEV (reference sequence). The V gene end was trimmed by 8 bases and the J gene end by 7 bases; junction bases not matched to a gene: 11. The CDR3 DNA is TGTGCCAGCGGTAACTGGGACAGTCTAAATTCACCCCTCCACTTT. Translated, it gives CASGNWDSLNSPLHF.